One and the same sample provided the 16 T cell receptor beta chains below, sequenced in a study of cytomegalovirus exposure and HLA in healthy donors. The PCR employed 60 Vbeta primers together with 13 Jbeta primers. This table comes from immunoSEQ multiplex PCR, and its TCRdb copy is limited to in-frame clones, with some not included. This table holds about 140,000 clones. Sequencing was performed on PBMCs. The receptors were gathered from a woman between 18 and 29 years old in good health and CMV-seronegative.

J is TRBJ2-7 and V is TRBV5-6; TRBD2 might be the D (5 bases). From germline, CDR1 is SGHDT and CDR2 YYEEEE. The CDR3 length is 16 residues. Trimming cost V 4 bases and J 0 bases, with 17 bases left between them. CDR3 in amino acids: CASSRLSGTSSYEQYV. CDR3 sequence (DNA): TGTGCCAGCAGCCGATTGTCTGGAACTAGCTCCTACGAGCAGTACGTC.

This chain connects TRBV7-3 to TRBJ2-2, with 10 bases fitting TRBD1. The CDR3 runs 16 residues. The trim removed 1 base at V and 6 bases at J, leaving 5 bases unmatched. Germline loops: CDR1 SGHTA, CDR2 FQGTGA. The CDR3 loop is CASSLRTGGAPGELFF. CDR3 nucleotides: TGTGCCAGCAGCTTAAGGACAGGGGGTGCTCCCGGGGAGCTGTTTTTT.

The chain is built from TRBV13 and TRBJ1-3; 8 bases fit TRBD1. The CDR3 sequence is 16 residues long. V lost 1 base and J lost 3; bases outside the gene matches: 5. Looked up from germline, CDR1 is PRHDT and CDR2 is FYEKMQ (reference sequence). The CDR3 spells CASSLDRGIIGNTIYF. DNA for the CDR3: TGTGCCAGCAGCTTAGACAGGGGGATTATTGGAAACACCATATATTTT. Variable domain in full (rest from reference TRBV13 and TRBJ1-3): AAGVIQSPRHLIKEKRETATLKCYPIPRHDTVYWYQQGPGQDPQFLISFYEKMQSDKGSIPDRFSAQQFSDYHSELNMSSLELGDSALYFCASSLDRGIIGNTIYFGEGSWLTVV.

The J gene is TRBJ2-1, the V gene TRBV19; D gene ambiguous. V lost 0 bases and J 1 base, leaving 10 bases between the germline ends. CDR1 and CDR2 from the germline V gene are LNHDA and SQIVND (reference sequence). The CDR3 extends over 16 amino acids. This CDR3 reads CASSIDAVWSYNEQFF. CDR3 in DNA: TGTGCCAGTAGTATAGACGCAGTTTGGTCCTACAATGAGCAGTTCTTC. The variable domain in full, completed from reference TRBV19 and TRBJ2-1, reads DGGITQSPKYLFRKEGQNVTLSCEQNLNHDAMYWYRQDPGQGLRLIYYSQIVNDFQKGDIAEGYSVSREKKESFPLTVTSAQKNPTAFYLCASSIDAVWSYNEQFFGPGTRLTVL.

The chain is built from TRBV5-5 and TRBJ1-5, with unresolved D. Trimming took 1 base from V and 0 from J, leaving 2 bases between them. This CDR3 spans 13 amino acids. Per germline, CDR1 SGHKS and CDR2 YYEKEE (reference sequence). The DNA of the CDR3 is TGTGCCAGCAGCTTGTATAGCAATCAGCCCCAGCATTTT. Encoded protein: CASSLYSNQPQHF.

This chain joins TRBV29-1 and TRBJ2-1; TRBD2 matches at 8 bases. Germline assignment: CDR1 SQVTM and CDR2 ANQGSEA. With V trimmed by 4 bases and J by 8 bases, 13 bases remained unmatched. The CDR3 contains 15 residues. The CDR3 DNA reads TGCAGCGTTGCCGAGCGGGAGTTGTCTATCGATGAGCAGTTCTTC. Amino acid sequence: CSVAERELSIDEQFF.

V is TRBV21-1 and J is TRBJ1-4; the D segment call TRBD1 is taken from the table without a DNA check. TRBV21-1 is marked as a pseudogene. The CDR3 totals 15 residues. The CDR3 DNA is TGTGCCAGCAGCAACGCCGACAGGGGGAGTGAAAAACTGTTTTTT. Protein sequence: CASSNADRGSEKLFF.

The V gene is TRBV29-1, the J gene TRBJ1-1; 7 bases are shared with TRBD1. The CDR3 consists of 16 residues. V lost 6 bases to trimming and J lost 1 base; unmatched junction nucleotides: 14. The germline V gene has CDR1 SQVTM and CDR2 ANQGSEA. The chain's CDR3 is CSVRDSTQEWNTEAFF. The CDR3, as DNA: TGCAGCGTGAGGGACAGTACTCAAGAGTGGAACACTGAAGCTTTCTTT.

This chain connects TRBV12-5 to TRBJ2-7, with D perhaps TRBD1 (6 bases). CDR1 is LGHNT and CDR2 is FRNRAP in the germline V gene. Trimming took 0 bases from V and 2 from J, leaving 20 bases between them. This CDR3 is 18 amino acids long. CDR3 protein: CASGLVPIPGTTPYEQYF. The CDR3 DNA reads TGTGCTAGTGGTTTGGTACCGATTCCCGGGACAACTCCCTACGAGCAGTACTTC.

The genes are TRBV7-9 and TRBJ2-1; D is ambiguous. CDR1 SEHNR and CDR2 FQNEAQ come from the germline V gene (reference sequence). The CDR3 runs 12 residues. Trimming pared 5 bases from V and 4 bases from J, leaving 6 bases between. CDR3 region: CASSHQYNEQFF. Here the CDR3 DNA reads TGTGCCAGCAGCCATCAATACAATGAGCAGTTCTTC.

The chain employs TRBV30 and TRBJ1-5; D gene uncertain. Germline assignment: CDR1 GTSNPN and CDR2 SVGIG (reference sequence). The CDR3 contains 13 residues. V lost 3 bases, J lost 5 bases, and 11 bases lay in between. Here the CDR3 DNA reads TGTGCCTGGAGCCCCGGGAGAGATCAGCCCCAGCATTTT. Translated: CAWSPGRDQPQHF. The whole variable domain, filled in from reference TRBV30 and TRBJ1-5, reads SQTIHQWPATLVQPVGSPLSLECTVEGTSNPNLYWYRQAAGRGLQLLFYSVGIGQISSEVPQNLSASRPQDRQFILSSKKLLLSDSGFYLCAWSPGRDQPQHFGDGTRLSIL.

The chain recombines TRBV19 with TRBJ2-1; 8 positions match TRBD1. CDR3 size: 14 residues. The V gene end was trimmed by 5 bases and the J gene end by 7 bases; junction bases not matched to a gene: 7. Germline loops: CDR1 LNHDA, CDR2 SQIVND (reference sequence). The CDR3 region has the DNA TGTGCCAGTAGTCGGGACAGGACGAGGAATGAGCAGTTCTTC. The encoded protein is CASSRDRTRNEQFF.

The rearrangement links TRBV2 to TRBJ2-5; TRBD2 matches at 9 bases. This CDR3 has 15 amino acids. After removal of 3 bases from V and 5 bases from J, the junction contained 7 bases not matched to a gene. CDR1 SNHLY and CDR2 FYNNEI come from the germline V gene. The DNA for the CDR3 is TGTGCCAGCAGTGAGGCCCTAGCGGGACTGGAGACCCAGTACTTC. Its protein product is CASSEALAGLETQYF.

V is TRBV19 and J is TRBJ2-7; 9 nucleotides match TRBD2. J was trimmed by 0 bases and V by 4 bases; bases with no gene match: 4. Germline V gives CDR1 LNHDA, CDR2 SQIVND (reference sequence). There are 15 residues in the CDR3. CDR3 bases: TGTGCCAGTAGTACGACTAGCGGAAGCTCCTACGAGCAGTACTTC. This translates into CASSTTSGSSYEQYF.

J is TRBJ2-7 and V is TRBV27, with 8 nucleotides matching TRBD1. Germline CDR1 and CDR2: MNHEY and SMNVEV (reference sequence). Unmatched junction bases numbered 4, after V lost 2 bases and J lost 1 base. This CDR3 is built from 15 residues. CDR3: CASSLVWTGSYEQYF. As DNA, the CDR3 is TGTGCCAGCAGTTTAGTGTGGACAGGGTCCTACGAGCAGTACTTC.

The chain combines TRBV27 with TRBJ1-1; D is uncertain. The CDR3 has 16 residues. Trimming removed 6 bases from V and 4 bases from J, with 21 bases in between. Germline-derived CDR1 and CDR2 are MNHEY and SMNVEV (reference sequence). The CDR3 spells CASSTTRPEVGTEAFF. The CDR3 nucleotides read TGTGCCAGCAGCACAACCAGGCCGGAGGTAGGCACTGAAGCTTTCTTT.